These 30 T cell receptor beta chains came from one sample sequenced in a study of blood T cell repertoires in COVID-19. Method: immunoSEQ multiplex PCR; TCRdb's copy keeps in-frame clones and lacks some. The data contain more than 55,000 clones, 65% to 85% of them singletons. Material: peripheral blood. The receptors were gathered from a man between 60 and 75 years old with acute or convalescent COVID-19.

The chain recombines TRBV27 with TRBJ2-3, with 10 bases lining up with TRBD2. The CDR3 is made up of 21 amino acids. V lost 2 bases, J lost 5 bases, and 22 bases stayed unmatched. CDR1 and CDR2 from the germline V gene are MNHEY and SMNVEV (reference sequence). The CDR3 DNA reads as TGTGCCAGCAGTTTAATCCCCCCATCAGCGGGGGGGCTAATCGATCAAGATACGCAGTATTTT. Amino acid sequence: CASSLIPPSAGGLIDQDTQYF.

The J gene is TRBJ2-1, the V gene TRBV7-3; 10 bases match TRBD1. V shed 4 bases, J shed 8 bases, and the junction held 14 bases outside the gene matches. From germline, CDR1 is SGHTA and CDR2 FQGTGA. This CDR3 contains 17 residues. The CDR3 DNA is TGTGCCAGCAGCTCGGGACAGGGGTCGAGAACGGTCGATGAGCAGTTCTTC. This encodes CASSSGQGSRTVDEQFF. The full variable domain, its missing parts supplied by reference TRBV7-3 and TRBJ2-1, is GAGVSQTPSNKVTEKGKYVELRCDPISGHTALYWYRQSLGQGPEFLIYFQGTGAADDSGLPNDRFFAVRPEGSVSTLKIQRTERGDSAVYLCASSSGQGSRTVDEQFFGPGTRLTVL.

The chain carries TRBV4-1 and TRBJ2-3; tentatively, D is TRBD2 (7 bases). The CDR3 spans 16 residues. V was cut by 3 bases and J by 6 bases, with 19 bases left in between. Germline CDR1 reads MGHRA; CDR2 reads YSYEKL. This CDR3 is CASSQGGTGRGDTQYF. In nucleotides, the CDR3 is TGCGCCAGCAGCCAGGGTGGAACAGGGAGGGGGGATACGCAGTATTTT.

This sequence joins TRBV4-2 and TRBJ1-3; D not certain. Per the germline V gene, CDR1 is LGHNA and CDR2 is YNFKEQ. CDR3 length: 17 residues. V was shortened by 4 bases and J by 0 bases, with 16 bases between the two germline ends. The CDR3 region has the DNA TGTGCCAGCAGCCCACAACCAAGATTGGCCTCTGGAAACACCATATATTTT. Amino acids: CASSPQPRLASGNTIYF.

The chain combines TRBV5-4 with TRBJ1-3; D not resolved. This CDR3 is built from 13 residues. Trimming left V 2 bases short and J 4 bases short, with 7 bases between. In germline, CDR1 is SGHNT, CDR2 YYREEE (reference sequence). The CDR3 sequence is CASSFSEGNTIYF. As DNA, the CDR3 is TGTGCCAGCAGCTTTTCCGAGGGAAACACCATATATTTT.

The rearrangement joins TRBV18 to TRBJ1-2; D call uncertain. The germline V gene has CDR1 KGHSH and CDR2 LQKENI. V gave up 2 bases and J gave up 7 bases, with 11 bases separating them. The CDR3 loop spans 13 amino acids. The DNA of the CDR3 is TGTGCCAGCTCACCAAGCGGTTTGAGTGGCTACACCTTC. Translation: CASSPSGLSGYTF.

The chain carries TRBV11-2 and TRBJ2-3; D not certain. Trimming pared 0 bases from V and 3 bases from J, leaving 7 bases between. This CDR3 spans 14 amino acids. Germline CDR1 is SGHAT and CDR2 is FQNNGV. The CDR3 sequence is CASSLEISTDTQYF. The CDR3 DNA sequence: TGTGCCAGCAGCTTAGAAATTAGTACAGATACGCAGTATTTT. Drawing the rest from reference TRBV11-2 and TRBJ2-3, the complete variable domain is EAGVAQSPRYKIIEKRQSVAFWCNPISGHATLYWYQQILGQGPKLLIQFQNNGVVDDSQLPKDRFSAERLKGVDSTLKIQPAKLEDSAVYLCASSLEISTDTQYFGPGTRLTVL.

The chain employs TRBV24-1 and TRBJ2-3; 8 bases fit TRBD2. The CDR3 has 15 residues. With 3 bases clipped from V and 0 bases from J, the junction kept 1 base outside the gene matches. CDR1 and CDR2 (germline): KGHDR, SFDVKD. Written as DNA, the CDR3 is TGTGCCACCAGTGATCCGGGGGGGAGCACAGATACGCAGTATTTT. It yields the protein CATSDPGGSTDTQYF.

V gene TRBV28 combines with J gene TRBJ1-1; 9 nucleotides line up with TRBD1. CDR1 and CDR2 (germline): MDHEN, SYDVKM. V lost 4 bases, J lost 4 bases, and 4 bases stayed unmatched. The CDR3 spans 14 residues. The CDR3 DNA reads as TGTGCCAGCAGTTCTGGACAGGGGAGCACTGAAGCTTTCTTT. The encoded protein is CASSSGQGSTEAFF.

V is TRBV7-9 and J is TRBJ2-6; D is unresolved. CDR3 length: 16 residues. V was shortened by 1 base and J by 0 bases, with 7 bases between the two germline ends. Germline CDR1 is SEHNR and CDR2 is FQNEAQ (reference sequence). The CDR3: CASSLGASSGANVLTF. The CDR3 nucleotides read TGTGCCAGCAGCTTAGGAGCGTCCTCTGGGGCCAACGTCCTGACTTTC.

V usage is TRBV5-1 and J usage is TRBJ1-2, with 8 bases that match TRBD1. Germline V gene lookup returns CDR1 SGHRS and CDR2 YFSETQ. J was trimmed by 1 base and V by 3 bases; bases with no gene match: 11. The CDR3 loop spans 17 amino acids. This CDR3 reads CASSSRTGRPDNYGYTF. CDR3 in DNA: TGCGCCAGCAGCTCCCGGACAGGGCGCCCCGATAACTATGGCTACACCTTC.

The J gene is TRBJ2-7, the V gene TRBV11-1, with D possibly TRBD1 on 6 matching bases. The V and J ends lost 5 bases and 3 bases respectively, with 8 bases between them. The V gene's germline CDR1 is SGHAT and CDR2 FQDESV (reference sequence). The CDR3 length is 12 residues. CDR3 nucleotide sequence: TGTGCCAGCAGCCTCAGGGGCTACGAGCAGTACTTC. Translating gives CASSLRGYEQYF.

This rearrangement joins TRBV18 to TRBJ2-5; 7 bases align to TRBD2. Germline V CDR1 and CDR2: KGHSH, LQKENI. The CDR3 sequence is 15 residues long. Germline trimming cut 4 bases from V and 5 bases from J; bases unmatched to any gene: 10. CDR3 nucleotide sequence: TGTGCCAGCTCACTACTAGCGCAAAAGGGGGAGACCCAGTACTTC. It codes for CASSLLAQKGETQYF.

The chain combines TRBV12-3 or TRBV12-4 with TRBJ2-1; no clear D. The CDR3 is made up of 13 amino acids. Trimming took off 3 bases at V and 7 bases at J, with 10 bases between the two ends. CDR3 DNA: TGTGCCAGCAGTTTTTACATCGAAAATGAGCAGTTCTTC. Translation gives CASSFYIENEQFF.

The V gene is TRBV25-1, the J gene TRBJ1-3; D is ambiguous. The CDR3 totals 16 residues. In germline, CDR1 is MGHDK, CDR2 SYGVNS. V lost 1 base to trimming and J lost 0 bases, with 10 bases between them. CDR3 protein: CASSELRWSSGNTIYF. The CDR3 DNA sequence: TGTGCCAGCAGTGAATTACGATGGAGCTCTGGAAACACCATATATTTT.

V and J are TRBV10-3 and TRBJ1-2; 9 positions agree with TRBD1. Losses at the gene ends were 4 bases for V and 3 bases for J; bases not matched to a gene: 9. CDR3 length: 16 amino acids. Germline-derived CDR1 and CDR2 are ENHRY and SYGVKD. The CDR3 spells CAISAEQGALYYGYTF. The CDR3 DNA reads as TGTGCCATCAGTGCGGAACAGGGGGCCCTATACTATGGCTACACCTTC.

This rearrangement joins TRBV11-2 to TRBJ2-3, with a possible D match to TRBD2 (6 bases). This CDR3 has 17 residues. CDR1 SGHAT and CDR2 FQNNGV come from the germline V gene. V was shortened by 9 bases and J by 3 bases, with 25 bases between the two germline ends. The CDR3 reads CASFPGGAPRVTDTQYF. The CDR3 nucleotides are TGTGCCAGTTTCCCCGGCGGGGCCCCTAGGGTAACAGATACGCAGTATTTT. Full variable domain (outside the CDR3, taken from reference TRBV11-2 and TRBJ2-3): EAGVAQSPRYKIIEKRQSVAFWCNPISGHATLYWYQQILGQGPKLLIQFQNNGVVDDSQLPKDRFSAERLKGVDSTLKIQPAKLEDSAVYLCASFPGGAPRVTDTQYFGPGTRLTVL.

The chain joins TRBV5-4 to TRBJ2-2, with 7 bases aligning to TRBD2. This CDR3 comprises 16 residues. CDR1 SGHNT and CDR2 YYREEE come from the germline V gene (reference sequence). V was clipped by 0 bases and J by 1 base; unmatched bases: 3. The CDR3 sequence is CASSLEGGVNTGELFF. The CDR3 DNA is TGTGCCAGCAGCTTGGAGGGAGGGGTGAACACCGGGGAGCTGTTTTTT. The whole variable domain, remainder taken from reference TRBV5-4 and TRBJ2-2, is ETGVTQSPTHLIKTRGQQVTLRCSSQSGHNTVSWYQQALGQGPQFIFQYYREEENGRGNFPPRFSGLQFPNYSSELNVNALELDDSALYLCASSLEGGVNTGELFFGEGSRLTVL.

The sample holds a few counts of this clone. The gene calls are TRBV27 and TRBJ1-6, with D hard to call. Germline-derived CDR1 and CDR2 are MNHEY and SMNVEV (reference sequence). CDR3 length: 15 amino acids. V dropped 7 bases and J dropped 5 bases, with 15 bases sitting between them. The CDR3: CASTPGRRNNSPLHF. As DNA, the CDR3 is TGTGCCAGCACCCCTGGGAGGAGGAATAATTCACCCCTCCACTTT.

This sequence joins TRBV5-5 and TRBJ1-2; D gene ambiguous. V was pared by 7 bases and J by 7 bases, with 11 bases between. Germline assignment: CDR1 SGHKS and CDR2 YYEKEE (reference sequence). The CDR3 is made up of 11 amino acids. CDR3 DNA sequence: TGTGCCAGCTTGGAGGGTGGTGGCTACACCTTC. Protein: CASLEGGGYTF.

This chain links TRBV5-6 with TRBJ2-4; tentatively, D is TRBD2 (5 bases). Germline values: CDR1 SGHDT, CDR2 YYEEEE. V was pared by 0 bases and J by 1 base, with 11 bases between. The CDR3 has 16 amino acids. Here the CDR3 reads CASSLGRGRAKNIQYF. As DNA, the CDR3 is TGTGCCAGCAGCTTGGGTCGGGGAAGGGCCAAAAACATTCAGTACTTC.

This clone showed up just a few times. The chain couples TRBV5-1 to TRBJ2-3, with unresolved D. This CDR3 contains 13 residues. Germline V CDR1 and CDR2: SGHRS, YFSETQ. Trimming took 0 bases from V and 4 from J, leaving 6 bases between them. CDR3 amino acids: CASSLATADTQYF. In DNA, the CDR3 is TGCGCCAGCAGCTTGGCTACCGCAGATACGCAGTATTTT.

The J gene is TRBJ2-3, the V gene TRBV7-3; 12 nucleotides match TRBD2. The CDR3 sequence is 15 residues long. V was clipped by 4 bases and J by 5 bases; unmatched bases: 4. Per the germline V gene, CDR1 is SGHTA and CDR2 is FQGTGA. CDR3 DNA sequence: TGTGCCAGCAGCTCGACTAGCGGGGGTCGAGATACGCAGTATTTT. Its protein product is CASSSTSGGRDTQYF. Based on the CDR3 plus reference TRBV7-3 and TRBJ2-3, the full variable domain is GAGVSQTPSNKVTEKGKYVELRCDPISGHTALYWYRQSLGQGPEFLIYFQGTGAADDSGLPNDRFFAVRPEGSVSTLKIQRTERGDSAVYLCASSSTSGGRDTQYFGPGTRLTVL.

This clone was recorded a few times. The J gene is TRBJ1-3, the V gene TRBV28; TRBD1 might be the D (5 bases). The germline gives CDR1 MDHEN, CDR2 SYDVKM. Trimming pared 6 bases from V and 0 bases from J, leaving 12 bases between. The CDR3 runs to 15 residues. DNA of the CDR3: TGTGCCAGCAGCCTAGTACAGGACTCTGGAAACACCATATATTTT. Its translation: CASSLVQDSGNTIYF.

The gene calls are TRBV10-3 and TRBJ2-1, with 11 nucleotides matching TRBD2. Germline V gives CDR1 ENHRY, CDR2 SYGVKD. The CDR3 is 20 amino acids. V lost 0 bases to trimming and J lost 0 bases; unmatched junction nucleotides: 10. DNA for the CDR3: TGTGCCATCAGTGAGTCGACAGGGCTAGCGGGGGGCCACTCCTACAATGAGCAGTTCTTC. Translated, it gives CAISESTGLAGGHSYNEQFF.

J is TRBJ1-5 and V is TRBV18; D is perhaps TRBD1 (6 bases). Germline V gene lookup returns CDR1 KGHSH and CDR2 LQKENI. V lost 3 bases to trimming and J lost 3 bases, with 21 bases between them. The CDR3 spans 18 residues. In DNA, the CDR3 is TGTGCCAGCTCACCGACGAGACAGGTCCCCACGCACAATCAGCCCCAGCATTTT. Its protein is CASSPTRQVPTHNQPQHF.

This chain joins TRBV2 and TRBJ1-2; TRBD1 aligns across 11 bases. The CDR3 is made up of 15 amino acids. The germline gives CDR1 SNHLY, CDR2 FYNNEI. V shed 6 bases, J shed 6 bases, and the junction held 9 bases outside the gene matches. Here the CDR3 reads CASSGDRGDLHGYTF. The CDR3, as DNA: TGTGCCAGCAGCGGGGACAGGGGGGACCTCCATGGCTACACCTTC.

This chain links TRBV5-1 with TRBJ1-2, with 7 nucleotides matching TRBD1. The CDR3 covers 15 residues. Germline V lookup: CDR1 SGHRS, CDR2 YFSETQ. Losses at the gene ends were 2 bases for V and 4 bases for J; bases not matched to a gene: 8. CDR3 coding DNA: TGCGCCAGCAGCTTCTCCCGACAGGGCGGCTATGGCTACACCTTC. The encoded protein is CASSFSRQGGYGYTF.

In DNA, the CDR3 is TGCGCCAGCAGCTTGGTCCAGGGGGACACAGATACGCAGTATTTT. Translating gives CASSLVQGDTDTQYF. J is TRBJ2-3 and V is TRBV5-1, with 7 bases that match TRBD1. The germline gives CDR1 SGHRS, CDR2 YFSETQ. The CDR3 covers 15 residues. J was trimmed by 2 bases and V by 0 bases; bases with no gene match: 3.

The genes are TRBV7-2 and TRBJ2-5, with a possible D match to TRBD2 (6 bases). From germline, CDR1 is SGHTA and CDR2 FQGNSA. The CDR3 loop spans 14 amino acids. Trimming removed 3 bases at V and 5 bases at J, with 13 bases between. The CDR3 loop is CASSFQGGGETQYF. CDR3 nucleotides: TGTGCCAGCAGCTTCCAGGGAGGTGGGGAGACCCAGTACTTC.